A selection of T cell receptor beta chains follows, all from one sample in a study of T cell responses to AZD1222 COVID-19 vaccine. Assay: immunoSEQ multiplex PCR; the TCRdb copy retains only in-frame clones and omits some. The data show around 140,000 clones, around 94% seen once. The specimen was peripheral blood, collected after recovery from COVID-19. The source of these receptors is an adult who had recovered from COVID-19. Both conserved end residues are part of each CDR3.

j_gene,v_gene,CDR3aa
TRBJ1-2,TRBV28,CASSGAVYGYTF
TRBJ2-7,TRBV7-9,CASNDERGVSSYEQYF
TRBJ1-2,TRBV19,CASSIGPTDYGYTF
TRBJ1-3,TRBV7-2,CASSLVHGSSGNTIYF
TRBJ2-1,TRBV2,CASSVEGPRRGNEQFF
TRBJ2-7,TRBV7-3,CASSPTGTSHEQYF
TRBJ2-5,TRBV3-1/TRBV3-2,CASSQVGAGPKETQYF
TRBJ2-5,TRBV20-1,CSARAPETQYF
TRBJ2-3,TRBV9,CASSVDSLEAGAKDTQYF
TRBJ1-5,TRBV28,CASSHLDNQRRQPQHF
TRBJ1-2,TRBV6-5,CASRLQGIGYGYTF
TRBJ2-4,TRBV27,CASSLAGAPAIQYF
TRBJ2-4,TRBV3-1/TRBV3-2,CASSQFEGGNIQYF
TRBJ2-7,TRBV30,CAWSLNGPYEQYF
TRBJ1-2,TRBV30,CAWSQGVGYTF
TRBJ1-6,TRBV7-6,CASSLSLAVYNSPLHF
TRBJ2-7,TRBV4-2,CASSHDSSPILEQYF
TRBJ2-3,TRBV28,CASSFLGTTSTDTQYF
TRBJ1-5,TRBV19,CASSLAGINQPQHF
TRBJ1-2,TRBV3-1/TRBV3-2,CASSQVQGKYGYTF
TRBJ1-2,TRBV19,CASSIPGEYYGYTF
TRBJ2-3,TRBV9,CASSAAPGGGSGTDTQYF
TRBJ2-2,TRBV6-5,CASTSNWGAWELFF
TRBJ1-2,TRBV18,CASSLAGPGADNYGYTF
TRBJ2-3,TRBV5-5,CASSRTGLAGAGDTQYF
TRBJ1-1,TRBV19,CASSTLYWDTEAFF
TRBJ2-1,TRBV24-1,CATSDLGSLREQFF
TRBJ1-5,TRBV2,CASSEGGFNQPQHF
TRBJ2-2,TRBV3-1/TRBV3-2,CASSQVRRYIGELFF
TRBJ2-2,TRBV5-1,CASSGQPPSTGELFF
TRBJ2-7,TRBV10-3,CAISESALADSYEQYF
TRBJ2-7,TRBV3-1/TRBV3-2,CASSRLGLAHFYEQYF
TRBJ2-1,TRBV28,CASSLSLSAGGGYNEQFF
TRBJ1-4,TRBV27,CASSALVGRDYEKLFF
TRBJ2-7,TRBV2,CASSEGTAANEQYF
TRBJ2-7,TRBV5-1,CASSFDQGRRGEQYF
TRBJ2-3,TRBV3-1/TRBV3-2,CASSQQNQGSDTQYF
TRBJ2-2,TRBV11-3,CASSLRSQGTGELFF
TRBJ2-5,TRBV5-1,CASSPGASGRTQETQYF
TRBJ1-2,TRBV7-9,CASSLYGTTDQANYGYTF
TRBJ1-2,TRBV19,CASNFGDNYGYTF
TRBJ2-3,TRBV10-3,CAISDRALGLAGADTQYF
TRBJ2-7,TRBV2,CASSVSPLSGLRFYEQYF
TRBJ2-3,TRBV6-5,CASSPTGLGADTQYF
TRBJ2-3,TRBV4-1,CASSGSGFFDTDTQYF
TRBJ2-3,TRBV5-1,CASSPRTPAVGAADTQYF
TRBJ1-2,TRBV7-8,CASSFRDRGPVDYGYTF
TRBJ2-7,TRBV4-1,CASSQDRVEDEQYF
TRBJ2-1,TRBV12-3/TRBV12-4,CASSLGGEEFF
TRBJ2-7,TRBV28,CASRGGQGVANEQYF
TRBJ1-5,TRBV3-1/TRBV3-2,CASSPVPTANQPQHF
TRBJ1-1,TRBV28,CASSFGGHPNTEAFF
TRBJ2-7,TRBV2,CASSEYIHSYEQYF